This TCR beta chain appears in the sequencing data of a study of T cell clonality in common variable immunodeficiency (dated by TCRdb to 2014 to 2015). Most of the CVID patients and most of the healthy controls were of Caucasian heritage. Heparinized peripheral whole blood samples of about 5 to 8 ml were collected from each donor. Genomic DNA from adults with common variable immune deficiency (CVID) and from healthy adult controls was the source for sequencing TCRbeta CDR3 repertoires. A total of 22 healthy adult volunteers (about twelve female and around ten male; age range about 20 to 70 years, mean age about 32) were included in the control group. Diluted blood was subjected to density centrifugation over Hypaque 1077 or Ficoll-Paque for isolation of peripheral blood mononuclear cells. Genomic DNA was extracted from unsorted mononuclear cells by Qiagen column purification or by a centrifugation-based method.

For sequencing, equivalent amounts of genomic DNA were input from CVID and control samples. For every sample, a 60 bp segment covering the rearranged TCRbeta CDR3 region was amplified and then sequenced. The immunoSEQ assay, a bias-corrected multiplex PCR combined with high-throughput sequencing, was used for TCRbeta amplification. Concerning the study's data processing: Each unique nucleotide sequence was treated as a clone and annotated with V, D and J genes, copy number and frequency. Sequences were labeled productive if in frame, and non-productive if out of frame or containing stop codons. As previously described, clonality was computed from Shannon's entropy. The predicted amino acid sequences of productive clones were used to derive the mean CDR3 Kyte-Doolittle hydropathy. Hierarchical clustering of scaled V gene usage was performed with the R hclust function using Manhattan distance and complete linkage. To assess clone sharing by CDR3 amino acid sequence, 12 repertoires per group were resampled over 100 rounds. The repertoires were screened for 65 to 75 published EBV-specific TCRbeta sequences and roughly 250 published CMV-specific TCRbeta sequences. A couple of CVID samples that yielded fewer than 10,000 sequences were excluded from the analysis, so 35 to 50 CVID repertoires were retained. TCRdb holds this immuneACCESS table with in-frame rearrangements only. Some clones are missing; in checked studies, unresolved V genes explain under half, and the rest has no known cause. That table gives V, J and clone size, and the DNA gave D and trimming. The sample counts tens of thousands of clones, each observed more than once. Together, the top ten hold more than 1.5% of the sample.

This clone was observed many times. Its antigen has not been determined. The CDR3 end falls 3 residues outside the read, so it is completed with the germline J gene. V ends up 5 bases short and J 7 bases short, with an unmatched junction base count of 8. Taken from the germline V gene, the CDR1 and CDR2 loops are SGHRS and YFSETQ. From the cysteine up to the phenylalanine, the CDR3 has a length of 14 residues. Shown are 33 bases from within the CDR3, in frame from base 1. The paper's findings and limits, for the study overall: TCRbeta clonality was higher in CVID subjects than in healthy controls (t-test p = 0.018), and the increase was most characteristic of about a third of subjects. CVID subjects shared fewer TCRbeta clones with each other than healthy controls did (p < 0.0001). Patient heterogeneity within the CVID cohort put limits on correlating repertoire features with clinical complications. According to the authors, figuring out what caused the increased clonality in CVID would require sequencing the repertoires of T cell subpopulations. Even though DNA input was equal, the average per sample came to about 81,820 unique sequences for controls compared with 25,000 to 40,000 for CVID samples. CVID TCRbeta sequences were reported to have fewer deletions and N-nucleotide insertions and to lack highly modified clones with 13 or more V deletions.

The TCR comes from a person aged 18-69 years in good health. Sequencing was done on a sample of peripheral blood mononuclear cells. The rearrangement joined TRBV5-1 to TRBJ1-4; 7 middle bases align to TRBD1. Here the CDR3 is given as CASSHDREVEKLFF. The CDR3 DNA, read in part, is TGCGCCAGCAGTCATGACAGGGAGGTTGAAAAA.